The 25 T cell receptor beta chains in this list originate from one sample, sequenced in a study of T cell responses to AZD1222 COVID-19 vaccine. This table comes from immunoSEQ multiplex PCR, and its TCRdb copy is limited to in-frame clones, with some not included. Here the sample spans some 65,000 clones, 79% being singletons. The source material was peripheral blood, sampled on day 0 of MenACWY control vaccination. These receptors were taken from an adult in good health.

V gene TRBV6-5 combines with J gene TRBJ1-3, with D unclear. There are 13 residues in the CDR3. Trimming took 3 bases from V and 4 from J, leaving 7 bases between them. The V gene's germline CDR1 is MNHEY and CDR2 SVGAGI. CDR3 DNA sequence: TGTGCCAGCAGTTATGGTGGGGGAAACACCATATATTTT. This translates into CASSYGGGNTIYF.

The CDR3 nucleotides read TGTGCCAGCAGCCACCCACGCCGCCTCGGGGAGACCCAGTACTTC. Translating gives CASSHPRRLGETQYF. The chain employs TRBV7-9 and TRBJ2-5; D ambiguous. Trimming stripped 5 bases from V and 5 bases from J, with 18 bases between. The germline V gene has CDR1 SEHNR and CDR2 FQNEAQ (reference sequence). The CDR3 consists of 15 residues.

V is TRBV7-8 and J is TRBJ2-7, with a weak D call TRBD2 (5 bases). This CDR3 has 15 amino acids. The V gene's germline CDR1 is SGHVS and CDR2 FQNEAQ. V shed 1 base and J shed 8 bases, with 18 bases lying between them. Written as DNA, the CDR3 is TGTGCCAGCAGCTTAGAAAGGACTCCGTACGGAAAGCAGTACTTC. Translating it yields CASSLERTPYGKQYF.

This sequence joins TRBV6-6 and TRBJ2-1, with 9 bases lining up with TRBD2. CDR3 length: 15 residues. Germline V gives CDR1 MNHNY, CDR2 SVGAGI (reference sequence). V lost 8 bases and J lost 9; bases outside the gene matches: 14. CDR3 bases: TGTGCCAGCCTCATCGCGGGGACTAGCCAGAGTGAGCAGTTCTTC. This sequence encodes CASLIAGTSQSEQFF.

The gene calls are TRBV19 and TRBJ2-2; possibly TRBD1 for D (6 bases). CDR1 is LNHDA and CDR2 is SQIVND in the germline V gene (reference sequence). V lost 5 bases and J lost 9, with 16 bases in between. The CDR3 spans 14 residues. The CDR3 DNA reads as TGTGCCAGTAGTCGGACAGTTGCTAATAGGGAGCTGTTTTTT. It specifies CASSRTVANRELFF.

V is TRBV19 and J is TRBJ1-5; weak D call: TRBD1 (5 bases). The CDR3 totals 12 residues. CDR1 and CDR2 from the germline V gene are LNHDA and SQIVND (reference sequence). Trimming removed 3 bases at V and 7 bases at J, with 7 bases between. In DNA form, the CDR3 reads TGTGCCAGTAGTATCGGGGCACAGCCCCAGCATTTT. It is translated as CASSIGAQPQHF.

The chain recombines TRBV4-1 with TRBJ1-2; D is ambiguous. Per germline, CDR1 MGHRA and CDR2 YSYEKL. V was shortened by 1 base and J by 6 bases, with 18 bases between the two germline ends. This CDR3 spans 16 amino acids. As DNA, the CDR3 is TGCGCCAGCAGCCAAGTGGGAATACAGTTATCTCATGGCTACACCTTC. It codes for CASSQVGIQLSHGYTF.

V gene TRBV10-3 combines with J gene TRBJ2-3; a possible D gene is TRBD1 (6 bases). CDR1 is ENHRY and CDR2 is SYGVKD in the germline V gene. The CDR3 spans 12 residues. The V and J ends lost 7 bases and 6 bases respectively, with 11 bases between them. CDR3 loop: CAIKNQGDTQYF. DNA for the CDR3: TGTGCCATCAAAAATCAGGGGGATACGCAGTATTTT.

This clone turned up a few times. J is TRBJ1-5 and V is TRBV28; the D gene is possibly TRBD1 (5 bases). V lost 5 bases to trimming and J lost 2 bases, with 13 bases between them. The CDR3 is made up of 15 amino acids. Looked up from germline, CDR1 is MDHEN and CDR2 is SYDVKM. CDR3 coding DNA: TGTGCCAGCAGTCCGATAATAGGGGGCAATCAGCCCCAGCATTTT. Translating it yields CASSPIIGGNQPQHF. The full variable domain, rest sourced from reference TRBV28 and TRBJ1-5, is DVKVTQSSRYLVKRTGEKVFLECVQDMDHENMFWYRQDPGLGLRLIYFSYDVKMKEKGDIPEGYSVSREKKERFSLILESASTNQTSMYLCASSPIIGGNQPQHFGDGTRLSIL.

This chain joins TRBV7-8 and TRBJ1-1; the D gene is possibly TRBD1 (6 bases). This CDR3 spans 16 amino acids. Germline loops: CDR1 SGHVS, CDR2 FQNEAQ. Trimming shortened V by 5 bases and J by 4 bases, and 20 bases separated the two germline ends. This CDR3 reads CASSELRGGQGTEAFF. The DNA of the CDR3 is TGTGCCAGCAGCGAATTGCGGGGGGGCCAGGGCACTGAAGCTTTCTTT.

The chain uses TRBV28 and TRBJ2-7; weak D call: TRBD1 (5 bases). Per germline, CDR1 MDHEN and CDR2 SYDVKM. The V end was cut by 4 bases, the J end by 0 bases, with 16 bases between. The CDR3 runs 16 residues. The CDR3 region is CASSSRWTQSSYEQYF. The CDR3 nucleotides read TGTGCCAGCAGTTCCCGGTGGACACAAAGCTCCTACGAGCAGTACTTC.

This chain uses TRBV14 with TRBJ2-1; D gene unclear. Looked up from germline, CDR1 is SGHDN and CDR2 is FVKESK. The V end lost 2 bases, the J end lost 4 bases, and 12 bases lay between the germline ends. CDR3 length: 15 residues. The CDR3 here is CASSQNSLIYNEQFF. The CDR3 DNA is TGTGCCAGCAGCCAAAACAGTCTAATATACAATGAGCAGTTCTTC.

The chain has TRBV28 and TRBJ1-2, with TRBD1 as a possible D gene (5 bases). Trimming stripped 3 bases from V and 5 bases from J, with 22 bases between. This CDR3 has 17 residues. Germline CDR1 reads MDHEN; CDR2 reads SYDVKM. The CDR3 is CASSLEEGTVKKYGYTF. The CDR3 nucleotides are TGTGCCAGCAGTTTGGAAGAAGGGACTGTCAAAAAATATGGCTACACCTTC.

The genes are TRBV18 and TRBJ1-6; D call uncertain. The length of the CDR3 is 15 residues. Per germline, CDR1 KGHSH and CDR2 LQKENI. The V end lost 4 bases, the J end lost 7 bases, and 14 bases lay between the germline ends. DNA for the CDR3: TGTGCCAGCTCACTTGACATTCTCTGGAATTCACCCCTCCACTTT. Protein: CASSLDILWNSPLHF.

CDR3 protein: CATRTGAGVMNTEAFF. CDR3 bases: TGTGCCACTAGGACCGGGGCGGGGGTAATGAACACTGAAGCTTTCTTT. The chain is built from TRBV19 and TRBJ1-1; D is possibly TRBD1 (5 bases). CDR3 length: 16 amino acids. The V end was cut by 10 bases, the J end by 0 bases, with 21 bases between. Germline lookup yields CDR1 LNHDA and CDR2 SQIVND (reference sequence).

The V call is TRBV28, the J call TRBJ1-1; no clear D gene. The CDR3 length is 13 residues. Between the trimmed V and J ends, which lost 10 bases and 0 bases, there was a span of 12 bases. In germline, CDR1 is MDHEN, CDR2 SYDVKM. Here the CDR3 DNA reads TGTGCCATACATTCGGCAATGAACACTGAAGCTTTCTTT. This encodes CAIHSAMNTEAFF.

The rearrangement uses TRBV19 and TRBJ1-1; maybe TRBD1 (6 bases). The CDR3 length is 14 residues. V was cut by 1 base and J by 6 bases, with 12 bases left in between. Germline V lookup: CDR1 LNHDA, CDR2 SQIVND (reference sequence). The CDR3 region is CASSIGGGHAEAFF. The DNA for the CDR3 is TGTGCCAGTAGTATAGGGGGGGGGCACGCTGAAGCTTTCTTT.

The chain joins TRBV7-2 to TRBJ2-2, with 9 nucleotides matching TRBD1. With V trimmed by 5 bases and J by 6 bases, 7 bases remained unmatched. Germline V gene data show CDR1 as SGHTA and CDR2 as FQGNSA. This CDR3 spans 15 amino acids. The CDR3 loop reads CASSSLGQGAGELFF. For the CDR3, the DNA is TGTGCCAGCAGCAGCCTGGGACAGGGTGCCGGGGAGCTGTTTTTT.

This chain links TRBV10-3 with TRBJ2-1; the D gene is possibly TRBD2 (6 bases). Trimming took 0 bases from V and 15 from J, leaving 15 bases between them. CDR3 length: 13 residues. CDR1 and CDR2 (germline): ENHRY, SYGVKD. The CDR3 here is CAISESAGLPTFF. The CDR3 nucleotides are TGTGCCATCAGTGAGTCTGCGGGACTCCCGACGTTCTTC.

This clone was seen a few times. The chain couples TRBV18 to TRBJ2-1, with a tentative D call TRBD2 (5 bases). This CDR3 is 15 amino acids long. The V gene's germline CDR1 is KGHSH and CDR2 LQKENI. V dropped 7 bases and J dropped 2 bases, with 15 bases sitting between them. CDR3 sequence: CASLREPSAYNEQFF. The CDR3 DNA follows: TGTGCCAGCTTAAGGGAGCCGTCGGCCTACAATGAGCAGTTCTTC.

This clone turned up a few times. The CDR3 region is CASSLFQGNYEQYF. Written as DNA, the CDR3 is TGTGCCAGCAGCTTGTTTCAGGGAAACTACGAGCAGTACTTC. This sequence joins TRBV6-5 and TRBJ2-7, with D possibly being TRBD1 (5 bases). V lost 6 bases, J lost 3 bases, and 15 bases lay in between. This CDR3 has 14 residues. Germline CDR1 MNHEY, CDR2 SVGAGI.

This clone was found a few times. J is TRBJ2-7 and V is TRBV12-2; TRBD1, the table's D call, was not compared with the DNA. TRBV12-2 is a pseudogene segment. This CDR3 spans 18 amino acids. The CDR3, as DNA: TGTGCAAGTCGCTCAATCTCGCCACCAGGGGGCTCCAGTAACGAGCAGTACTTC. This translates into CASRSISPPGGSSNEQYF.

This rearrangement joins TRBV7-2 to TRBJ2-2; a possible D gene is TRBD1 (6 bases). The CDR3 covers 13 residues. With 1 base removed from V and 6 bases from J, the gap between germline ends came to 6 bases. In germline, CDR1 is SGHTA, CDR2 FQGNSA. CDR3 in amino acids: CASSLEGAGELFF. DNA for the CDR3: TGTGCCAGCAGCTTAGAGGGGGCCGGGGAGCTGTTTTTT.

The chain combines TRBV7-9 with TRBJ2-2; D perhaps matches TRBD1 (6 bases). CDR1 is SEHNR, CDR2 FQNEAQ, per germline (reference sequence). V was cut by 3 bases and J by 5 bases, with 13 bases left in between. The CDR3 spans 15 residues. CDR3 loop: CASSFDTGRTGELFF. The CDR3 DNA is TGTGCCAGCAGCTTTGATACAGGGAGAACCGGGGAGCTGTTTTTT.

This clone was seen only a few times. The rearrangement links TRBV29-1 to TRBJ2-5, with 9 bases aligning to TRBD2. This CDR3 has 13 residues. Germline lookup yields CDR1 SQVTM and CDR2 ANQGSEA. Trimming at V came to 7 bases and at J to 5 bases, leaving 8 bases not matched to a gene. CDR3 residues: CSAKAGGGETQYF. The CDR3 DNA reads as TGCAGCGCTAAAGCGGGGGGAGGGGAGACCCAGTACTTC.